This TCR beta chain originates from a study of blood T cell repertoires in COVID-19. The trim removed 2 bases at V and 6 bases at J, leaving 11 bases unmatched. CDR3 size: 16 residues. Germline-derived CDR1 and CDR2 are MNHNS and SASEGT. Sequencing was performed with immunoSEQ multiplex PCR; in TCRdb, only in-frame clones are kept and a portion is missing. Among 240,000 or so clones listed, just under 90% were seen once. V and J are TRBV6-1 and TRBJ2-3, with 7 bases that match TRBD2. The sequenced sample consisted of PBMCs or T cells enriched from blood (not recorded which). The origin of this receptor is a man aged 50 to 60 who had been exposed to COVID-19. The CDR3 sequence: CASSETWREHPDTQYF. In nucleotides, the CDR3 is TGTGCCAGCAGTGAAACTTGGCGGGAGCACCCCGATACGCAGTATTTT.